This T cell receptor (beta chain) is drawn from a study of OX40 agonist ivuxolimab in advanced cancers. Study summary: Therapy given before enrollment (anti-PD-1, anti-PD-L1 or anti-CTLA-4) was allowed, and 35% to 45% had some.

Points from the study as a whole: Nonresponders, in some cases, also had low normalized T-cell clonal expansion. Relative to CD4+, CD8+ T cells held more expanded clones on average. CD4+ and CD8+ blood T cells expanded clonally by week 6 at 0.1 to 3.0 mg/kg.

A remark on this clone: What it binds is not known.

Some clones are missing from TCRdb's copy, which holds only in-frame ones; the method was immunoSEQ multiplex PCR. The sample lists 70,000 or so clones, about 90% occurring once. Germline CDR1 KGHSH, CDR2 LQKENI. V was pared by 2 bases and J by 2 bases, with 4 bases of the junction left unmatched. CDR3 length: 15 residues. V gene TRBV18 combines with J gene TRBJ2-3; 7 bases agree with TRBD2. The source of this sequence is an adult with an advanced solid tumor such as melanoma, head and neck, liver or kidney cancer. The sequencing used CD4+ or CD8+ T cells sorted from blood, collected in a trial of the OX40 agonist ivuxolimab. The CDR3 DNA reads as TGTGCCAGCTCACCAGGCGGGGGTTCCACAGATACGCAGTATTTT. Translation: CASSPGGGSTDTQYF.